Listed here is a single T cell receptor beta chain. Its antigen remains undetermined. No base quality values were provided; no much bigger clone lies one nucleotide off. The data stem from a study of T cell repertoires in cytomegalovirus infection (dated by TCRdb to about 2019). With regard to the full study: Donor HLA type was relevant to the analysis, because carriage of CMV infection together with the matching HLA type was indicated by public TCR beta signatures. What the authors observed across the whole study: The ex vivo response was dominated by HLA-C-restricted CMV-specific TCR beta clonotypes, which also provided the single most frequent clonotype in two of eight donors. Carriers of CMV infection plus the relevant HLA type were discriminated by the cumulative frequency of public TCR beta family members in the study cohort and in an independent roughly 380-donor cohort.

The sequencer was an Illumina HiSeq 1500. The raw public reads went through TCRdb reprocessing: fastp at Q25, MiXCR clone calling, in-frame beta chains kept. Entries that share a CDR3 protein sequence are merged under the most common genes and DNA. This sample has 150,000 to 200,000 distinct CDR3 sequences in its table, and about 21% of those were observed once. Of the sample, around 3.2% is held by the ten largest clones. V is reduced by 5 bases and J by 4 bases, leaving a spacing of 12 bases between them. From its cysteine to its phenylalanine, the CDR3 spans 13 amino acids. The sequence is cut down to CDR3 DNA, 39 bases in frame from base 1. The germline V gene (reference sequence) yields SEHNR for CDR1 and FQNEAQ for CDR2.

The sequence derives from a human donor in good health (CMV status not recorded). Some clones in this sample may be carry-over from other donors' samples. Sample: PBMCs. The receptor chain draws on TRBV7-9 and TRBJ2-7; the D gene is unclear. The base sequence is TGTGCCAGCAGCGAGGACGTCTCATACGAGCAGTACTTC. It encodes CASSEDVSYEQYF.